Listed here is a single T cell receptor beta chain. Its antigen is undetermined. The CDR3 sequence is 13 residues long. V lost 3 bases and J lost 3, with 12 bases in between. Per the germline V gene, CDR1 is DFQATT and CDR2 is SNEGSKA (reference sequence). Building the TCR beta libraries relied on iRepertoire HTBI primers, and CDR3 regions underwent Arm-PCR. TCRdb called the multiplex PCR reads again in MiXCR, with one record for every CDR3 protein. The sample carries 400,000 to 500,000 distinct CDR3 sequences, around a fifth recorded once. As to time point: persistent/refractory GD, antithyroid drugs over 5 years with positive TRAb. After RNA was extracted from PBMCs, the TCR library was made from it. This entry comes from a study of regulatory T cells in long-lasting Graves disease. Study summary: To qualify as persistent, Graves' disease required over 5 years of antithyroid drugs with positive TSH receptor antibodies.

Regarding the study as a whole: The analysis examined peripheral blood only and excluded thyroid tissue.

This chain links TRBV20-1 with TRBJ2-7, with D perhaps TRBD2 (5 bases). The source of this sequence is a female donor with Graves disease. The input for sequencing was peripheral blood mononuclear cells (PBMCs), taken when the disease was refractory, from a patient treated with antithyroid drugs. The CDR3 region has the DNA TGCAGTGCTAGCGGGATACTCAACTACGAGCAGTACTTC. It encodes CSASGILNYEQYF.